The entry below describes one T cell receptor (beta chain). The antigen remains undetermined. TCRdb keeps only in-frame clones here, not all; method: immunoSEQ multiplex PCR. The repertoire holds under 250,000 clones, about 93% seen once, with about 1% in the top ten. These data originate in a study of T cell responses to AZD1222 COVID-19 vaccine. Study results and limitations: It was only after the peak T cell response that any repertoires were sampled. Donors, mostly white British, included more females; clonal diversity was possibly underestimated.

V gave up 3 bases and J gave up 5 bases; unmatched junction bases: 11. In germline, CDR1 is LGHNA, CDR2 YSLEER. The CDR3 is 17 residues long. The J gene is TRBJ1-4, the V gene TRBV4-3; the match to TRBD1 covers 8 bases. The TCR originated in an adult in good health. Sequences were derived from peripheral blood, sampled on day 0 of MenACWY control vaccination. The CDR3: CASSQEETGGENEKLFF. The CDR3 bases are TGCGCCAGCAGCCAGGAGGAAACAGGGGGTGAGAATGAAAAACTGTTTTTT.